The TCR beta chain under discussion was sequenced for a study of cytomegalovirus exposure and HLA in healthy donors. In the PCR, 60 Vbeta and 13 Jbeta primers were used. Profiled with immunoSEQ multiplex PCR; TCRdb holds only in-frame clones, not every one. This table has 82,000 or so clones, over 9% appearing once. This clone was counted only a few times. Trimming stripped 6 bases from V and 8 bases from J, with 19 bases between. The CDR3 consists of 14 residues. The germline CDR1 and CDR2 sequences are MGHRA and YSYEKL. This chain uses TRBV4-1 with TRBJ1-2, with D tentatively TRBD1 (5 bases). The receptor was isolated from a man between 60 and 75 years old in good health and CMV-seropositive. The sample was PBMCs. The CDR3: CASSRGGIAGGYTF. CDR3 sequence (DNA): TGCGCCAGCAGTCGGGGGGGGATTGCGGGCGGCTACACCTTC.